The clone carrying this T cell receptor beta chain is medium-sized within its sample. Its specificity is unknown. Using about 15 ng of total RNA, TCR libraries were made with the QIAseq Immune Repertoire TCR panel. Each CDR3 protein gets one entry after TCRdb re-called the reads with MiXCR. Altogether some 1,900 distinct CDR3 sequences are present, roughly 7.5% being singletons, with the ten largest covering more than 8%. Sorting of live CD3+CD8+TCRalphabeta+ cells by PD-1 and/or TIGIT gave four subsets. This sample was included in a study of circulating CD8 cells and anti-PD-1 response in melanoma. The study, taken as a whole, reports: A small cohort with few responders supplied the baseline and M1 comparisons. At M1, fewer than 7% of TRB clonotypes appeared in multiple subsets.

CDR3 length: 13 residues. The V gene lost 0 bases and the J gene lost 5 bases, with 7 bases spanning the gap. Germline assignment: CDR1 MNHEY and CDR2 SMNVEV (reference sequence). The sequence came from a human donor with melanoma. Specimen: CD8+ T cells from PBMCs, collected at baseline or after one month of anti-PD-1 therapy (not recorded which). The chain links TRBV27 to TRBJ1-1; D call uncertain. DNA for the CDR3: TGTGCCAGCAGTTTATCGCTGGGAACTGAAGCTTTCTTT. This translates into CASSLSLGTEAFF.